The rows below give T cell receptor beta chains drawn from one sample of a study of OX40 agonist ivuxolimab in advanced cancers. Using immunoSEQ multiplex PCR, the repertoire was profiled, and TCRdb retains in-frame clones only, with some absent. The sample shows some 46,000 clones, approximately 88% of them seen only once. The sequencing here drew on CD4+ or CD8+ T cells sorted from blood, taken in a trial of the OX40 agonist ivuxolimab. These receptor sequences come from an adult with an advanced solid tumor such as melanoma, head and neck, liver or kidney cancer. CDR3s include the opening cysteine and the closing phenylalanine or tryptophan. The order of the fields is V gene, J gene, CDR3 protein.

TRBV12-5	TRBJ1-4	CASGRLLQGAGEEKLFF
TRBV5-4	TRBJ2-7	CASSLHLGSEQYF
TRBV19	TRBJ1-1	CASSIRFGTANTEAFF
TRBV9	TRBJ2-5	CASSSRPRRAVDQETQYF
TRBV7-3	TRBJ2-2	CASSLNKPGQGVITGELFF
TRBV19	TRBJ2-1	CASSSPGNTGPRSGNYNEQFF
TRBV10-1	TRBJ2-3	CALFDGTPRYF
TRBV4-2	TRBJ2-7	CASSLGQSYEQYF
TRBV19	TRBJ2-1	CASRASSNRDREHEQFF
TRBV30	TRBJ1-1	CAWRGPNTEAFF
TRBV5-4	TRBJ2-3	CATTREVAAPDTQYF
TRBV6-5	TRBJ2-7	CASSFVGGLHEQYF
TRBV6-5	TRBJ2-5	CASTTRQGPQETQYF
TRBV14	TRBJ2-6	CASSHRESGANVLTF
TRBV9	TRBJ2-7	CASSVEGTDSYEQYF
TRBV4-2	TRBJ2-3	CASSQDNSERGLWSTDTQYF
TRBV4-2	TRBJ2-7	CASSQLARNEQYF
TRBV7-9	TRBJ2-7	CASRAGASYEQYF
TRBV28	TRBJ2-5	CASSLQGARVSETQYF
TRBV7-9	TRBJ2-1	CASSPRKIQGKGSNEQFF
TRBV6-5	TRBJ2-7	CASRTGPLEQYF
TRBV14	TRBJ1-4	CASSSYREGGEKLFF
TRBV19	TRBJ1-2	CASSMAANYGYTF
TRBV4-3	TRBJ2-1	CASSQDKASGGREQFF
TRBV5-3	TRBJ1-5	CASTAGAWGNQPQHF
TRBV7-9	TRBJ2-1	CASSLVQALYNEQFF
TRBV6-1	TRBJ2-5	CASITQGTQYF
TRBV4-1	TRBJ2-5	CASSQGQAVYF
TRBV4-3	TRBJ1-1	CASSQDGTGTGTWTEAFF
TRBV5-1	TRBJ1-3	CASSAQAAAPLSGNTIYF
TRBV4-1	-	CASSLSLGPSYEQYF
TRBV14	TRBJ2-7	CASSLTEMAEQYF
TRBV19	TRBJ2-1	CASSIGRELDEQFF
TRBV6-1	TRBJ1-2	CASRGVLNYGYTF
TRBV19	TRBJ2-1	CASSITGGLNNEQFF
TRBV27	TRBJ2-7	CASRGISYEQYF
TRBV5-4	TRBJ1-1	CASPSGGTVNTEAFF
TRBV23-1	TRBJ1-2	CASSQSSPVGTYGYTF
TRBV10-2	TRBJ2-5	CASASGRDQVRETQYF
TRBV4-3	TRBJ2-7	CASSQDNPSGYYEQYF
TRBV19	TRBJ2-7	CASSASTLTAPWEQYF
TRBV7-8	TRBJ2-5	CASSLGPGGKGETQYF
TRBV9	TRBJ2-3	CASSVDGGDTDTQYF
TRBV6-4	TRBJ2-3	CASSDSIITGVGPDTQYF
TRBV9	TRBJ2-7	CASSAPQGVESYEQYF
TRBV27	TRBJ1-1	CASSFLFQGARNTEAFF